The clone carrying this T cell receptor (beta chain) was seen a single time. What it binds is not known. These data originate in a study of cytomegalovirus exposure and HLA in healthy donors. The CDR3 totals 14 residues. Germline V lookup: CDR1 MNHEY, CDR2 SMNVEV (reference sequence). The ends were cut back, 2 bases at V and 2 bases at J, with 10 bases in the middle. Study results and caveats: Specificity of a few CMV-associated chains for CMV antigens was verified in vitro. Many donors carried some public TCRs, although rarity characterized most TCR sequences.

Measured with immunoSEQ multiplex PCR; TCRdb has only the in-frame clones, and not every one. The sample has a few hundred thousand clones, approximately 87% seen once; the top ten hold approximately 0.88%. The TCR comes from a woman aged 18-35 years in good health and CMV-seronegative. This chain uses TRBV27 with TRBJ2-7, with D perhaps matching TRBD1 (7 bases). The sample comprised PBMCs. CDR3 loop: CASSLGRGAYEQYF. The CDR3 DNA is TGTGCCAGCAGTTTAGGCAGGGGGGCCTACGAGCAGTACTTC.